This section outlines one TCR beta chain sequence together with its context. It has no known antigen specificity. No quality values exist for individual bases; no much larger clone is one base distant. These data come from a study of blood T cells in healthy people across ages (dated by TCRdb to between 2015 and 2017). Regarding the complete study: In model experiments, template switching captured roughly one uniquely barcoded TCR beta cDNA molecule for every two T cells. The study measured age-related changes in TCR beta repertoire diversity using deep sequencing normalized with unique cDNA molecular identifiers. The donors were split into four age groups: young (average approximately 16 years), middle-aged (about 40), aged (about 56) and long-lived (roughly 86). To avoid experimental bias, donors of different ages were spread randomly across the sequencing lanes. The study analyzed two additional independent replicas of 1 million unique cDNA reads from the same blood draw for two donors, one aged 18 to 29 and one aged 80 or older.

Systemically healthy Caucasian individuals from Russia, 35 to 50 in total and aged about 6 to 100 years, were included as donors. Around 10 milliliters of peripheral blood were drawn from each donor into EDTA-treated Vacutainer tubes. Ficoll-Paque density-gradient centrifugation was used to isolate PBMCs, with at least 7 million obtained per sample. Trizol reagent was used to extract total RNA from the PBMCs, yielding at least 6 micrograms per sample. The percentages of naive CD45RAhigh/CD27high T cells were determined by flow cytometry on a PBMC aliquot from every donor. Libraries were constructed by 5' RACE. The data were produced on an Illumina HiSeq 2500. A second PCR of about 6 to 12 cycles was run with a J-beta primer mix and a sample-barcoded 5' primer. A unique molecular identifier was introduced onto each TCR beta cDNA molecule by a template-switch 5' adaptor carrying 12 random nucleotides. Each sample yielded at least 3 million CDR3-containing paired-end reads. The Mint cDNA synthesis kit, primed by a TRBC-specific oligonucleotide, was used to synthesize first-strand cDNA from all RNA. Following uracil-DNA glycosylase treatment, all cDNA underwent a first 18-cycle PCR with the universal primers M1SS and BC2_uni_R. In the authors' own workflow: For normalization, 1 million high-quality reads were randomly selected from each sample, with every read carrying a distinct molecular identifier. Instead of being binned into consensus sequences, reads with shared molecular identifiers were discarded. MiTCR, set to a Q25 quality threshold and the strictest error-elimination algorithm, was used for CDR3 identification, clonotype clustering and error correction. A nonparametric unseen species model with Euler transformation was used to estimate lower-bound total TCR beta diversity. TCRdb trimmed public reads at Q25 via fastp, called clones via MiXCR and kept in-frame beta chains. Entries that share a CDR3 protein sequence are merged under the most common genes and DNA. These V and J calls originate from TCRdb's pipeline instead of the authors' own analysis. This sample gives hundreds of thousands of distinct CDR3 sequences in total; 22% of them show up just once. About 20% of the sample is held by the ten biggest clonotypes.

V and J are trimmed by 4 bases and 4 bases, and the gene matches miss 5 bases of the junction. Sequences MNHEY (CDR1) and SVGAGI (CDR2) are obtained from the germline V gene. CDR3 length: 15 amino acids, cysteine to phenylalanine. The CDR3 DNA has 45 bases and is translated from base 1. What the work shows at the level of the full study, not this receptor alone: Compared with the aged group, more naive CD4+ T cells, fewer expanded clones and increased TCR diversity were shown by the long-lived group, suggesting age selection. Because the CMV infection status of the donors was unknown, age-related changes in expanded clonotypes may potentially have been confounded. Bulk unsorted PBMC profiling prevented conclusive comparison of naive and antigen-experienced compartments. A strong correlation was found between observed TCR beta diversity and the percentage of naive T cells measured by flow cytometry. Observed TCR beta diversity per million T cells fell roughly linearly with age, and a significant reduction was already apparent by age roughly 40. Estimates of total diversity based on one million sequenced T cells were regarded as lower bounds and as underestimates.

The TCR originated in a man between 65 and 80 years old in good health. Sequenced sample: blood. The receptor chain draws on TRBV6-5 and TRBJ2-7; 12 central nucleotides agree with TRBD2. The CDR3 protein: CASSSRTSGVYEQYF. At the DNA level, the sequence is TGTGCCAGCAGTTCCCGGACTAGCGGGGTGTACGAGCAGTACTTC.